A single sample gave rise to the 26 T cell receptor beta chains below, sequenced in a study of blood T cell repertoires in COVID-19. Profiling relied on immunoSEQ multiplex PCR, and the TCRdb table lists in-frame clones only, not all of them. The data contain 150,000 to 200,000 clones, around 85% of them seen just once; the ten biggest clones take up about 10%. The specimen sequenced was peripheral blood. The receptors here all came from a man aged 55-75 years with active or convalescent COVID-19.

The CDR3 reads CASSVQGLLRRSRDEQYF. Written as DNA, the CDR3 is TGTGCCAGCAGTGTACAGGGGCTCCTACGAAGATCCCGTGATGAGCAGTACTTC. The chain combines TRBV2 with TRBJ2-7; 7 bases agree with TRBD1. Trimming removed 4 bases from V and 7 bases from J; junction bases left unmatched: 22. CDR1 is SNHLY, CDR2 FYNNEI, per germline. The CDR3 consists of 18 residues.

The rearrangement uses TRBV19 and TRBJ1-2, with 7 bases lining up with TRBD1. The CDR3 covers 15 residues. Germline V lookup: CDR1 LNHDA, CDR2 SQIVND (reference sequence). Germline trimming cut 5 bases from V and 1 base from J; bases unmatched to any gene: 7. CDR3 bases: TGTGCCAGTAGTCCTGGGACAGTCCGTAACTATGGCTACACCTTC. This codes for CASSPGTVRNYGYTF.

The chain joins TRBV6-5 to TRBJ2-3; D is perhaps TRBD2 (6 bases). Germline-derived CDR1 and CDR2 are MNHEY and SVGAGI. V was shortened by 5 bases and J by 3 bases, with 9 bases between the two germline ends. This CDR3 spans 13 amino acids. The CDR3 DNA reads TGTGCCAGCAGTAAGGGGAGGACAGATACGCAGTATTTT. It yields the protein CASSKGRTDTQYF.

V and J are TRBV19 and TRBJ2-7; 11 bases are shared with TRBD1. The trim removed 6 bases at V and 3 bases at J, leaving 7 bases unmatched. CDR1 and CDR2 from the germline V gene are LNHDA and SQIVND (reference sequence). CDR3 length: 15 amino acids. The CDR3 is CASRNTGTGGYEQYF. The DNA of the CDR3 is TGTGCCAGTAGAAATACCGGGACAGGGGGCTACGAGCAGTACTTC.

V usage is TRBV19 and J usage is TRBJ1-1; 10 positions agree with TRBD1. CDR1 and CDR2 from the germline V gene are LNHDA and SQIVND (reference sequence). J was trimmed by 6 bases and V by 5 bases; bases with no gene match: 15. This CDR3 comprises 17 residues. The CDR3 DNA reads as TGTGCCAGTAGTCCGTTGCCAGGGACAGGGGCTAAGTCTGAAGCTTTCTTT. Translating gives CASSPLPGTGAKSEAFF.

The gene calls are TRBV11-1 and TRBJ2-3, with TRBD2 identical over 10 bases. In germline, CDR1 is SGHAT, CDR2 FQDESV (reference sequence). The ends lost 1 base at V and 0 bases at J; junction bases unmatched: 1. The CDR3 covers 16 residues. CDR3 sequence (DNA): TGTGCCAGCAGCTTAGGGACTAGCGGAAGCACAGATACGCAGTATTTT. It codes for CASSLGTSGSTDTQYF. Complete variable domain (other parts from reference TRBV11-1 and TRBJ2-3): EAEVAQSPRYKITEKSQAVAFWCDPISGHATLYWYRQILGQGPELLVQFQDESVVDDSQLPKDRFSAERLKGVDSTLKIQPAELGDSAMYLCASSLGTSGSTDTQYFGPGTRLTVL.

The V gene is TRBV27, the J gene TRBJ1-2, with no clear D. The germline gives CDR1 MNHEY, CDR2 SMNVEV (reference sequence). V was trimmed by 5 bases and J by 8 bases, leaving 15 bases between them. The CDR3 extends over 13 amino acids. The CDR3 protein is CASSPMPEWGYTF. The CDR3 nucleotides read TGTGCCAGCAGTCCCATGCCGGAGTGGGGCTACACCTTC.

The rearrangement joins TRBV2 to TRBJ1-6, with D perhaps TRBD1 (5 bases). Deletions cut 7 bases from V and 6 bases from J, with 10 bases between. Germline V gene data show CDR1 as SNHLY and CDR2 as FYNNEI. This CDR3 contains 13 residues. The CDR3, as DNA: TGTGCCAGCACCTCGACAGTTAATTCACCCCTCCACTTT. Translating gives CASTSTVNSPLHF.

The chain carries TRBV28 and TRBJ1-5, with 7 bases matching TRBD1. This CDR3 region has 18 residues. Unmatched junction bases numbered 14, after V lost 5 bases and J lost 1 base. CDR1 and CDR2 from the germline V gene are MDHEN and SYDVKM. The CDR3 here is CASSPLTGTAISNQPQHF. Here the CDR3 DNA reads TGTGCCAGCAGTCCATTGACAGGGACTGCAATAAGCAATCAGCCCCAGCATTTT.

The J gene is TRBJ2-1, the V gene TRBV5-1; 7 nucleotides align to TRBD2. The CDR3 covers 14 residues. From germline, CDR1 is SGHRS and CDR2 YFSETQ. V gave up 4 bases and J gave up 4 bases; unmatched junction bases: 5. In DNA, the CDR3 is TGCGCCAGCAGCACAGGACTAGAGTACAATGAGCAGTTCTTC. Protein: CASSTGLEYNEQFF.

The table lists this clone with a count of one. The J gene is TRBJ2-3, the V gene TRBV5-1; possibly TRBD2 for D (6 bases). V shed 0 bases and J shed 1 base, with 6 bases lying between them. The CDR3 is made up of 14 amino acids. Germline V gene sequence: CDR1 SGHRS, CDR2 YFSETQ. This chain's CDR3 is CASSLGGGTDTQYF. CDR3 bases: TGCGCCAGCAGCTTGGGCGGGGGCACAGATACGCAGTATTTT.

The chain employs TRBV5-1 and TRBJ2-7; 10 bases match TRBD1. V dropped 2 bases and J dropped 0; count of bases not matched to a gene: 5. Looked up from germline, CDR1 is SGHRS and CDR2 is YFSETQ. The CDR3 totals 16 residues. The CDR3 DNA reads as TGCGCCAGCAGCTTTACGCGGACAGGGGGCTCCTACGAGCAGTACTTC. Amino acids: CASSFTRTGGSYEQYF.

The rearrangement uses TRBV5-1 and TRBJ1-1; possible D gene TRBD1, 5 bases. This CDR3 is built from 15 residues. Trimming removed 0 bases from V and 0 bases from J, with 9 bases in between. CDR1 SGHRS and CDR2 YFSETQ come from the germline V gene. CDR3: CASSLGGSLNTEAFF. CDR3 DNA sequence: TGCGCCAGCAGCTTGGGGGGCAGTCTGAACACTGAAGCTTTCTTT.

The chain is built from TRBV6-1 and TRBJ2-5; 7 bases fit TRBD2. This CDR3 is 14 amino acids long. V lost 0 bases and J lost 4; bases outside the gene matches: 2. Germline V gene data show CDR1 as MNHNS and CDR2 as SASEGT. CDR3 in amino acids: CASSEAGRGETQYF. In nucleotides, the CDR3 is TGTGCCAGCAGTGAAGCGGGGAGGGGAGAGACCCAGTACTTC.

CDR3 in amino acids: CASSLLAELDTQYF. In DNA form, the CDR3 reads TGCGCCAGCAGCTTACTAGCGGAATTAGATACGCAGTATTTT. The chain has TRBV5-1 and TRBJ2-3; 8 bases fit TRBD2. Trimming removed 2 bases from V and 5 bases from J; junction bases left unmatched: 4. The CDR3 totals 14 residues. Germline values: CDR1 SGHRS, CDR2 YFSETQ.

The J gene is TRBJ1-6, the V gene TRBV9; the D is unclear. Looked up from germline, CDR1 is SGDLS and CDR2 is YYNGEE. Trimming left V 0 bases short and J 7 bases short, with 11 bases between. The CDR3 sequence is 15 residues long. The CDR3 loop is CASSVGTGVNSPLHF. The CDR3 DNA sequence: TGTGCCAGCAGCGTAGGGACGGGAGTCAATTCACCCCTCCACTTT.

The chain has TRBV2 and TRBJ2-5, with 9 bases that match TRBD2. CDR3 length: 14 amino acids. Germline V gene lookup returns CDR1 SNHLY and CDR2 FYNNEI. The V gene end was trimmed by 7 bases and the J gene end by 3 bases; junction bases not matched to a gene: 6. The CDR3 DNA follows: TGTGCCAGCAAGAGGGCGGGGGGGAAAGAGACCCAGTACTTC. It specifies CASKRAGGKETQYF.

The chain has TRBV5-1 and TRBJ2-7; perhaps TRBD2 as D (6 bases). Germline V gives CDR1 SGHRS, CDR2 YFSETQ. Trimming took off 3 bases at V and 9 bases at J, with 34 bases between the two ends. The CDR3 runs to 19 residues. Written as DNA, the CDR3 is TGCGCCAGCAGCTACGGAGCGAATACCGGGACTTGGAATTTGAGGCGGCAGTACTTC. Translating it yields CASSYGANTGTWNLRRQYF.

This clone showed up many times. The chain joins TRBV27 to TRBJ1-6; D might be TRBD1 (5 bases). Per the germline V gene, CDR1 is MNHEY and CDR2 is SMNVEV (reference sequence). Trimming removed 7 bases from V and 5 bases from J, with 9 bases in between. The CDR3 is 13 amino acids. The CDR3 bases are TGTGCCAGCACCGGACACAATAATTCACCCCTCCACTTT. It is translated as CASTGHNNSPLHF.

CDR3: CASGGTGYYEQYF. CDR3 nucleotide sequence: TGTGCCAGCGGAGGGACAGGATACTACGAGCAGTACTTC. This chain joins TRBV6-5 and TRBJ2-7; 8 bases map to TRBD1. Germline lookup yields CDR1 MNHEY and CDR2 SVGAGI. The CDR3 is made up of 13 amino acids. The J segment lost 3 bases and the V segment lost 8 bases, leaving 6 bases of the junction unmatched.

The V and J genes are TRBV21-1 and TRBJ2-7; TRBD2 was called by the table and not checked on the DNA. TRBV21-1 is a pseudogene locus. The CDR3 has 15 residues. In DNA form, the CDR3 reads TGTGCCAGCAGCTCAAAGCGGACGGAACCCTACGAGCAGTACTTC. Translating gives CASSSKRTEPYEQYF.

The chain recombines TRBV6-5 with TRBJ2-2, with D perhaps TRBD1 (6 bases). The germline V and J ends were trimmed by 10 bases and 4 bases, with 13 bases remaining between them. This CDR3 comprises 13 residues. The germline V gene encodes CDR1 MNHEY and CDR2 SVGAGI. The CDR3 DNA is TGTGCCACAATAACAGGGTCCACCGGGGAGCTGTTTTTT. Translated: CATITGSTGELFF.

This clone was seen a single time. The chain has TRBV5-5 and TRBJ2-4, with TRBD2 matching over 10 bases. CDR3 size: 17 residues. Germline CDR1 reads SGHKS; CDR2 reads YYEKEE (reference sequence). With 4 bases clipped from V and 1 base from J, the junction kept 8 bases outside the gene matches. The CDR3 DNA reads as TGTGCCAGCAGCACCCGGGGGGGACTAGCGGCCAAAAACATTCAGTACTTC. Its translation: CASSTRGGLAAKNIQYF.

The chain recombines TRBV28 with TRBJ2-7, with a tentative D call TRBD2 (5 bases). Trimming shortened V by 11 bases and J by 5 bases, and 13 bases separated the two germline ends. The length of the CDR3 is 11 residues. Germline CDR1 MDHEN, CDR2 SYDVKM. CDR3 sequence reads: CAVVGVNEQYF. The CDR3 DNA sequence: TGTGCCGTGGTGGGAGTAAACGAGCAGTACTTC.

V gene TRBV12-3 or TRBV12-4 combines with J gene TRBJ2-5; 7 positions agree with TRBD2. CDR3 length equals 12 residues. V lost 6 bases, J lost 5 bases, and 3 bases stayed unmatched. Written as DNA, the CDR3 is TGTGCCAGCAGCCGCGGGAGTGAGACCCAGTACTTC. This encodes CASSRGSETQYF.

The genes are TRBV3-1 (or the pseudogene TRBV3-2) and TRBJ2-5; 12 bases match TRBD2. CDR3 length equals 18 residues. Germline loops: CDR1 LGHDT, CDR2 YNNKEL (reference sequence). V shed 0 bases and J 2 bases; nucleotides not matched to a gene: 7. The CDR3 reads CASSQETSGGLKQETQYF. The CDR3 coding sequence is TGTGCCAGCAGCCAAGAGACTAGCGGGGGCCTGAAACAAGAGACCCAGTACTTC.